Listed here are 2 T cell receptor beta chains from one sample, sequenced in a study of T cells after yellow fever vaccination. MiXCR was run by TCRdb on the 5' RACE reads, yielding one entry per CDR3 protein. The sample contains about 320,000 distinct CDR3 sequences, about 10% of which appear only once. Sequenced here: CD4+ T cells sorted from PBMCs, sampled 45 days after the yellow fever booster vaccination. The receptor set was obtained from a man aged 18 to 35 who received the YFV17D yellow fever vaccine.

The J gene is TRBJ1-5, the V gene TRBV4-1; D is unclear. V lost 4 bases to trimming and J lost 2 bases, with 18 bases between them. The CDR3 is 17 residues long. CDR1 and CDR2 from the germline V gene are MGHRA and YSYEKL. CDR3 amino acids: CASSLRITITGNQPQHF. CDR3 in DNA: TGCGCCAGCAGCCTACGGATCACTATTACTGGCAATCAGCCCCAGCATTTT.

The chain couples TRBV4-1 to TRBJ2-3, with 7 bases fitting TRBD1. The germline V gene encodes CDR1 MGHRA and CDR2 YSYEKL. After removal of 4 bases from V and 0 bases from J, the junction contained 4 bases not matched to a gene. The CDR3 has 15 amino acids. The DNA of the CDR3 is TGCGCCAGCAGCCTTGACAGGGTTAGCACAGATACGCAGTATTTT. The encoded protein is CASSLDRVSTDTQYF.